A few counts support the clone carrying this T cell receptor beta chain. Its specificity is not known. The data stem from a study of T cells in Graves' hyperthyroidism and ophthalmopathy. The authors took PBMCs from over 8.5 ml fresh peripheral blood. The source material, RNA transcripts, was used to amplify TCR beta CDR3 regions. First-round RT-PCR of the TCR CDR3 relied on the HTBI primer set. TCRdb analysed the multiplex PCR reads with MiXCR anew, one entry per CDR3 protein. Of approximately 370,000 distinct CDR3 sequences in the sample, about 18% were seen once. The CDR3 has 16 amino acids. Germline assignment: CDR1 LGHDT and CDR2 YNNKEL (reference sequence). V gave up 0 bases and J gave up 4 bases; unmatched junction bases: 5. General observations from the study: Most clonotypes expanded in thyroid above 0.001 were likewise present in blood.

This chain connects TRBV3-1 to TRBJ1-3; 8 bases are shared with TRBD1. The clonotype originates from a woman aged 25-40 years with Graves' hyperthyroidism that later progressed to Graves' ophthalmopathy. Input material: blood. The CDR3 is CASSQDTGGYGNTIYF. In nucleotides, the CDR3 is TGTGCCAGCAGCCAAGATACAGGGGGGTACGGAAACACCATATATTTT.